The subject of this entry is one TCR beta chain. Its antigen is currently unknown. These data come from a study of cytomegalovirus exposure and HLA in healthy donors. It was with 60 Vbeta and 13 Jbeta primers that the PCR ran. Sequenced by immunoSEQ multiplex PCR; TCRdb stores in-frame clones only, minus some. The sample holds fewer than 200,000 clones, around 82% seen once. General observations from the study: The listing of roughly 160 TCR beta chains classed them as cytomegalovirus-associated. After further analysis at a later stage, around 17,000 TCR beta sequences were associated with HLA alleles at 0.05 false discovery rate. TCR beta chain V- and J-gene trimming was linked, in a later analysis, to a missense variant in DCLRE1C.

CDR3 length equals 14 residues. V trimming: 4 bases; J trimming: 3 bases; junction bases outside the gene matches: 5. The germline V gene encodes CDR1 SGHRS and CDR2 YFSETQ. V gene TRBV5-1 combines with J gene TRBJ2-7, with 9 nucleotides matching TRBD1. Sequenced material: PBMCs. This sequence was found in a male donor in good health and CMV-seronegative. The CDR3 loop reads CASSVGTGFYEQYF. The CDR3 DNA reads TGCGCCAGCAGCGTAGGGACAGGGTTCTACGAGCAGTACTTC.